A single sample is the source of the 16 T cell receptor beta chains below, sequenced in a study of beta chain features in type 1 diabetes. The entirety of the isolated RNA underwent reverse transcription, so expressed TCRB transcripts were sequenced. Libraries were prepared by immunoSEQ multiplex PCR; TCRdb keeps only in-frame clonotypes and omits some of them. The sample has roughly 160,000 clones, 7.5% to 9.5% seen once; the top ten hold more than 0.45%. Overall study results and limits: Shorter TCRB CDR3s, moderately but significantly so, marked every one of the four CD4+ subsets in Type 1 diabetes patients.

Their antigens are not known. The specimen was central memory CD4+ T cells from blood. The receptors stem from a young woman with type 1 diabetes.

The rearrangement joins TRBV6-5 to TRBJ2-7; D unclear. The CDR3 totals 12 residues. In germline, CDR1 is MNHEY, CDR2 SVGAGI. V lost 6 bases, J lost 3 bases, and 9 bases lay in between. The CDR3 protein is CASSPTGYEQYF. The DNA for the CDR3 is TGTGCCAGCAGCCCCACTGGCTACGAGCAGTACTTC.

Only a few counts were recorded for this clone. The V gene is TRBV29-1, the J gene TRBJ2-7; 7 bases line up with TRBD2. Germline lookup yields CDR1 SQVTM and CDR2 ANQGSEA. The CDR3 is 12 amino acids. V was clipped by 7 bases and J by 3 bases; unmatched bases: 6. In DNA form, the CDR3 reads TGCAGCGCTCGGGGGGAAGGCTACGAGCAGTACTTC. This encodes CSARGEGYEQYF.

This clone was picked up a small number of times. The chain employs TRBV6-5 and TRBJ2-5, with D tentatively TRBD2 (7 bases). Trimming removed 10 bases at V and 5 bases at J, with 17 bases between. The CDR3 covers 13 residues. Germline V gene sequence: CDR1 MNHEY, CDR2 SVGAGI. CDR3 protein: CAISLGGRETQYF. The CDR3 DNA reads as TGTGCCATCAGCCTCGGGGGGCGGGAGACCCAGTACTTC.

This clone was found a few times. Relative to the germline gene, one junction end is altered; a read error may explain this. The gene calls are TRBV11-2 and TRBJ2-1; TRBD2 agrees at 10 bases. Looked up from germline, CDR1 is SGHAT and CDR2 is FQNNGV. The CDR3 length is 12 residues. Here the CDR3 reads CASNLAGGTPLF. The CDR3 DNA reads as TGTGCCAGCAACTTAGCGGGAGGCACCCCCCTCTTC.

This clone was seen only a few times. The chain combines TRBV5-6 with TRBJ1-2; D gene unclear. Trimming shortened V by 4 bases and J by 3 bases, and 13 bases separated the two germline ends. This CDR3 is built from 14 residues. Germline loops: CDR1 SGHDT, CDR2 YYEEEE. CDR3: CASSPLRGDYGYTF. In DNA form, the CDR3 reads TGTGCCAGCAGCCCCTTACGCGGTGACTATGGCTACACCTTC.

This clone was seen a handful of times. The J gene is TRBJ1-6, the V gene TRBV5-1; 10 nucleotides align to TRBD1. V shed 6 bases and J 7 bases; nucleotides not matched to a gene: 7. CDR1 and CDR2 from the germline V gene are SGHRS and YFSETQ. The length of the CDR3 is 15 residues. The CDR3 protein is CASKRMDRGNSPLHF. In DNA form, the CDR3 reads TGCGCCAGCAAGAGAATGGACAGGGGGAATTCACCCCTCCACTTT.

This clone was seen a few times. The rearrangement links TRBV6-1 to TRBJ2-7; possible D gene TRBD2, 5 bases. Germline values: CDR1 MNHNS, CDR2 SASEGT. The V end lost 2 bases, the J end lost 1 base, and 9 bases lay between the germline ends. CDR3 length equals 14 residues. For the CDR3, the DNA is TGTGCCAGCAGTGAACAGACTATATCCTACGAGCAGTACTTC. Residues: CASSEQTISYEQYF.

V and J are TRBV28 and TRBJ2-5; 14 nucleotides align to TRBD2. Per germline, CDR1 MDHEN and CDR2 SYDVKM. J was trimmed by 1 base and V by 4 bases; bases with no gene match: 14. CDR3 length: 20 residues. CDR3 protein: CASSSLTGTSGSSGQETQYF. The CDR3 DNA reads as TGTGCCAGCAGTTCACTCACCGGGACTAGCGGGAGTAGCGGCCAAGAGACCCAGTACTTC.

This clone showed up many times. CDR3 residues: CASSPPGQGVNTGELFF. The CDR3 region has the DNA TGCGCCAGCAGTCCCCCGGGGCAGGGGGTGAACACCGGGGAGCTGTTTTTT. This sequence joins TRBV23-1 and TRBJ2-2, with TRBD1 identical over 7 bases. TRBV23-1 falls under the ORF class, with uncertain function. This CDR3 comprises 17 residues. The V segment lost 4 bases and the J segment 1 base; nucleotides outside the gene matches: 9.

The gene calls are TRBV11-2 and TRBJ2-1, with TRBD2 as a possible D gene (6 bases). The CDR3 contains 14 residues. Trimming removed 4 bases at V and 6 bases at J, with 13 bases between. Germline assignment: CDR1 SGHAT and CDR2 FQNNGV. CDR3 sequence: CASSSPRLGNEQFF. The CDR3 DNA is TGTGCCAGCAGCTCACCCCGACTAGGCAATGAGCAGTTCTTC.

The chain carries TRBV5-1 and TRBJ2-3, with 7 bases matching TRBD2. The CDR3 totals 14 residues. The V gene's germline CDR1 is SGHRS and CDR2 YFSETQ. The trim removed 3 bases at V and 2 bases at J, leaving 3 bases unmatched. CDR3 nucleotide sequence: TGCGCCAGCAGCTGGCGGGAGCCCACAGATACGCAGTATTTT. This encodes CASSWREPTDTQYF.

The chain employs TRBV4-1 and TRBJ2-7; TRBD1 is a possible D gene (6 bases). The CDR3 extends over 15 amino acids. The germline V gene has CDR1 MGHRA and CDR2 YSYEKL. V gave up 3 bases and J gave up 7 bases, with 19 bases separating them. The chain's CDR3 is CASSHALGGWGEQYF. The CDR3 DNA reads TGCGCCAGCAGCCATGCACTTGGGGGCTGGGGAGAGCAGTACTTC.

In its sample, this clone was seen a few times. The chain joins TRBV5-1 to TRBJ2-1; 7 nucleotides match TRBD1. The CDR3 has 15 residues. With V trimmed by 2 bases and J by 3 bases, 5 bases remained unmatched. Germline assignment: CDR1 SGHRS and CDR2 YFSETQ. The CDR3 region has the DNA TGCGCCAGCAGCTTCCCCCGGGACAGCTACAATGAGCAGTTCTTC. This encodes CASSFPRDSYNEQFF.

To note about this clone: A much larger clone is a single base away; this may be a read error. The CDR3 DNA reads TGTGCCAGCAGCTCGGGACTTCAAGAGACCCAGTACTTC. Translating it yields CASSSGLQETQYF. J is TRBJ2-5 and V is TRBV11-2, with D maybe TRBD2 (6 bases). The CDR3 consists of 13 residues. Trimming shortened V by 4 bases and J by 2 bases, and 8 bases separated the two germline ends. In germline, CDR1 is SGHAT, CDR2 FQNNGV.

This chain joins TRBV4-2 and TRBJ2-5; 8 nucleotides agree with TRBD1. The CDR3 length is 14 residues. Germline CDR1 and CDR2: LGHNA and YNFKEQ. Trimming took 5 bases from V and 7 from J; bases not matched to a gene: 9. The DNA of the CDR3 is TGTGCCAGCAGCGGAGACAGGGGAATGGGGACCCAGTACTTC. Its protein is CASSGDRGMGTQYF.

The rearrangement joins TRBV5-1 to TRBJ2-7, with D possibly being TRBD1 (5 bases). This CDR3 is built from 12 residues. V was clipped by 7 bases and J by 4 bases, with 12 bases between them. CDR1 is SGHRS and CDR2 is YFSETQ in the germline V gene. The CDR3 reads CASQGSGYEQYF. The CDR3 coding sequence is TGCGCCAGCCAGGGATCTGGGTACGAGCAGTACTTC.